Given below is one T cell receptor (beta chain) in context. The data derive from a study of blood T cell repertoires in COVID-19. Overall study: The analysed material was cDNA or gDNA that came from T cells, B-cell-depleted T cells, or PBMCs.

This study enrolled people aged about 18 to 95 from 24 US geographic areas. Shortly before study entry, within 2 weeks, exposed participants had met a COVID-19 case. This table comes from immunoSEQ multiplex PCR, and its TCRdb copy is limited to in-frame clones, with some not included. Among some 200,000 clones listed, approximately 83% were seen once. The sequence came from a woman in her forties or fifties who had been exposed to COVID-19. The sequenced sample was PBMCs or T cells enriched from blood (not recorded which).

CDR3 sequence: CSATVVAGSGELFF. CDR3 DNA sequence: TGCAGCGCTACAGTGGTAGCGGGGTCCGGGGAGCTGTTTTTT. The chain recombines TRBV29-1 with TRBJ2-2; 8 nucleotides align to TRBD2. Looked up from germline, CDR1 is SQVTM and CDR2 is ANQGSEA. The V and J ends lost 7 bases and 6 bases, in that order; junction bases with no gene match: 10. The length of the CDR3 is 14 residues.